Below, 17 T cell receptor beta chains from the same sample are listed, as sequenced in a study of blood T cell repertoires in COVID-19. Clones were read by immunoSEQ multiplex PCR, and TCRdb kept only the in-frame ones, dropping some. The data show hundreds of thousands of clones, approximately 90% seen once. The specimen was peripheral blood. Receptor source: a woman aged 25 to 39 with active or convalescent COVID-19.

The chain couples TRBV5-1 to TRBJ2-3, with a tentative D call TRBD1 (6 bases). Trimming removed 1 base from V and 3 bases from J, with 21 bases in between. This CDR3 spans 18 amino acids. From germline, CDR1 is SGHRS and CDR2 YFSETQ. CDR3 nucleotides: TGCGCCAGCAGCTTGCCTAGACAGGACGGGACAAGAACAGATACGCAGTATTTT. It is translated as CASSLPRQDGTRTDTQYF.

The chain couples TRBV19 to TRBJ2-7, with a tentative D call TRBD1 (6 bases). The CDR3 has 13 amino acids. The germline V gene encodes CDR1 LNHDA and CDR2 SQIVND (reference sequence). The germline V and J ends were trimmed by 6 bases and 5 bases, with 14 bases remaining between them. The CDR3 sequence: CASRITGTNEQYF. CDR3 sequence (DNA): TGTGCCAGTAGGATCACAGGGACCAACGAGCAGTACTTC.

V is TRBV5-8 and J is TRBJ2-4; a possible D gene is TRBD1 (5 bases). The CDR3 runs to 15 residues. The ends were cut back, 4 bases at V and 0 bases at J, with 11 bases in the middle. Germline lookup yields CDR1 SGHTS and CDR2 YDEGEE. CDR3 sequence (DNA): TGTGCCAGCAGCCCAGACAGCCTAGCCAAAAACATTCAGTACTTC. Its protein product is CASSPDSLAKNIQYF.

V and J are TRBV15 and TRBJ1-5; D call uncertain. Trimming removed 3 bases from V and 2 bases from J, with 8 bases in between. CDR3 size: 14 residues. Germline V CDR1 and CDR2: LNHNV, YYDKDF (reference sequence). Here the CDR3 reads CATSRVVGNQPQHF. CDR3 DNA sequence: TGTGCCACCAGCAGGGTAGTTGGCAATCAGCCCCAGCATTTT. The full variable domain, rest sourced from reference TRBV15 and TRBJ1-5, is DAMVIQNPRYQVTQFGKPVTLSCSQTLNHNVMYWYQQKSSQAPKLLFHYYDKDFNNEADTPDNFQSRRPNTSFCFLDIRSPGLGDTAMYLCATSRVVGNQPQHFGDGTRLSIL.

The J gene is TRBJ2-5, the V gene TRBV18, with unresolved D. Germline assignment: CDR1 KGHSH and CDR2 LQKENI. CDR3 length: 14 residues. V dropped 0 bases and J dropped 4 bases, with 9 bases sitting between them. The CDR3 DNA follows: TGTGCCAGCTCACCACCGGTCAGTGGAGAGACCCAGTACTTC. Amino acids: CASSPPVSGETQYF.

V is TRBV6-1 and J is TRBJ1-5, with D possibly being TRBD1 (6 bases). The germline gives CDR1 MNHNS, CDR2 SASEGT. This CDR3 is 14 amino acids long. Trimming took 1 base from V and 5 from J, leaving 9 bases between them. The chain's CDR3 is CASSEVTGYQPQHF. CDR3 DNA sequence: TGTGCCAGCAGTGAAGTGACAGGCTATCAGCCCCAGCATTTT.

The rearrangement joins TRBV9 to TRBJ2-1, with 11 bases lining up with TRBD1. The V gene end was trimmed by 0 bases and the J gene end by 9 bases; junction bases not matched to a gene: 8. Germline V gives CDR1 SGDLS, CDR2 YYNGEE. The CDR3 length is 16 residues. The chain's CDR3 is CASSVGGTGGIGEQFF. In nucleotides, the CDR3 is TGTGCCAGCAGCGTAGGCGGGACAGGGGGTATTGGTGAGCAGTTCTTC.

This chain joins TRBV6-2 or TRBV6-3 and TRBJ2-5; 8 bases fit TRBD2. The germline V gene has CDR1 MNHEY and CDR2 SVGEGT. V shed 2 bases, J shed 2 bases, and the junction held 10 bases outside the gene matches. This CDR3 comprises 17 residues. The CDR3 is CASSYGKSRGGQETQYF. The CDR3 bases are TGTGCCAGCAGTTACGGAAAGTCCCGGGGGGGACAAGAGACCCAGTACTTC.

This CDR3 reads CASGFAAGAEAFF. The CDR3 region has the DNA TGTGCCAGCGGGTTTGCGGCGGGGGCTGAAGCTTTCTTT. This chain joins TRBV11-2 and TRBJ1-1, with D possibly being TRBD1 (5 bases). Between the trimmed V and J ends, which lost 8 bases and 6 bases, there was a span of 16 bases. The CDR3 is made up of 13 amino acids. Germline CDR1 SGHAT, CDR2 FQNNGV. Drawing the rest from reference TRBV11-2 and TRBJ1-1, the complete variable domain is EAGVAQSPRYKIIEKRQSVAFWCNPISGHATLYWYQQILGQGPKLLIQFQNNGVVDDSQLPKDRFSAERLKGVDSTLKIQPAKLEDSAVYLCASGFAAGAEAFFGQGTRLTVV.

The V gene is TRBV3-1 (or the pseudogene TRBV3-2), the J gene TRBJ2-2; maybe TRBD1 (6 bases). The CDR3 runs 16 residues. The germline V gene encodes CDR1 LGHDT and CDR2 YNNKEL (reference sequence). Trimming took off 5 bases at V and 4 bases at J, with 17 bases between the two ends. The CDR3 bases are TGTGCCAGCAGCACATCCCCGGGACACCTCACCGGGGAGCTGTTTTTT. Translated, it gives CASSTSPGHLTGELFF.

The rearrangement links TRBV7-9 to TRBJ1-1, with D maybe TRBD1 (6 bases). Per germline, CDR1 SEHNR and CDR2 FQNEAQ (reference sequence). This CDR3 comprises 15 residues. Deletions cut 1 base from V and 0 bases from J, with 9 bases between. The CDR3 nucleotides are TGTGCCAGCAGCTTAGACGGACAGCTGAACACTGAAGCTTTCTTT. Translated: CASSLDGQLNTEAFF.

The chain recombines TRBV28 with TRBJ1-5; maybe TRBD1 (5 bases). This CDR3 is 14 amino acids long. The germline gives CDR1 MDHEN, CDR2 SYDVKM. V gave up 7 bases and J gave up 3 bases, with 13 bases separating them. The DNA of the CDR3 is TGTGCCAGCACCCTACGGGGGTACAATCAGCCCCAGCATTTT. This sequence encodes CASTLRGYNQPQHF.

The DNA for the CDR3 is TGCGCCAGCAGCTCAACCTTGACTAGCGGGATTTACAATGAGCAGTTCTTC. It specifies CASSSTLTSGIYNEQFF. The chain links TRBV5-1 to TRBJ2-1, with 11 nucleotides matching TRBD2. There are 17 residues in the CDR3. With V trimmed by 3 bases and J by 4 bases, 9 bases remained unmatched. In germline, CDR1 is SGHRS, CDR2 YFSETQ. Based on the CDR3 plus reference TRBV5-1 and TRBJ2-1, the full variable domain is KAGVTQTPRYLIKTRGQQVTLSCSPISGHRSVSWYQQTPGQGLQFLFEYFSETQRNKGNFPGRFSGRQFSNSRSEMNVSTLELGDSALYLCASSSTLTSGIYNEQFFGPGTRLTVL.

The V call is TRBV5-5, the J call TRBJ2-2, with D possibly matching TRBD2 (6 bases). V was shortened by 4 bases and J by 7 bases, with 14 bases between the two germline ends. The germline V gene has CDR1 SGHKS and CDR2 YYEKEE (reference sequence). There are 14 residues in the CDR3. The CDR3 reads CASSPRLEGGELFF. Written as DNA, the CDR3 is TGTGCCAGCAGCCCGAGACTAGAAGGCGGGGAGCTGTTTTTT.

The chain couples TRBV21-1 to TRBJ2-7; the table's D call of TRBD1 was not tested on the DNA. TRBV21-1 corresponds to a pseudogene. This CDR3 is 16 amino acids long. CDR3 in amino acids: CASSKGWRQGPYEQYF. The CDR3 bases are TGTGCCAGCAGCAAAGGGTGGAGACAGGGGCCCTACGAGCAGTACTTC.

The rearrangement uses TRBV30 and TRBJ1-1; D might be TRBD1 (5 bases). The germline V and J ends were trimmed by 3 bases and 0 bases, with 11 bases remaining between them. The CDR3 totals 14 residues. Per germline, CDR1 GTSNPN and CDR2 SVGIG (reference sequence). As DNA, the CDR3 is TGTGCCTGGAGCTTGGGACTCATGAACACTGAAGCTTTCTTT. Its protein product is CAWSLGLMNTEAFF.

This chain connects TRBV5-4 to TRBJ2-3, with TRBD2 as a possible D gene (6 bases). Germline-derived CDR1 and CDR2 are SGHNT and YYREEE (reference sequence). The CDR3 contains 14 residues. V was clipped by 0 bases and J by 4 bases, with 9 bases between them. The CDR3 bases are TGTGCCAGCAGCTTGGGGGAGGAGGCAGATACGCAGTATTTT. Amino acids: CASSLGEEADTQYF. Full variable domain (missing parts from reference TRBV5-4 and TRBJ2-3): ETGVTQSPTHLIKTRGQQVTLRCSSQSGHNTVSWYQQALGQGPQFIFQYYREEENGRGNFPPRFSGLQFPNYSSELNVNALELDDSALYLCASSLGEEADTQYFGPGTRLTVL.